This T cell receptor (beta chain) came from a study of T cell clonality in common variable immunodeficiency. This clone occurred many times. Its target is unknown. The read finishes 3 residues shy of the CDR3 end, and the germline J gene is used to complete it. Study conclusions and caveats: Common variable immunodeficiency TCR beta sequences reportedly had fewer deletions and N-nucleotide insertions.

Between the trimmed V and J ends, which lost 4 bases and 0 bases, there was a span of 13 bases. This CDR3 has 15 amino acids. Germline V gives CDR1 SGHKS, CDR2 YYEKEE (reference sequence). The assay was immunoSEQ multiplex PCR, and TCRdb's table has in-frame clones only and misses some. The profile covers about 44,000 clones, none occurring a single time. The gene calls are TRBV5-5 and TRBJ1-2; D is unclear. The receptor was isolated from a person between 18 and 70 years old in good health. Sequencing was done on a sample of peripheral blood mononuclear cells. Partial CDR3 DNA: TGTGCCAGCAGCCCGACCAGGTTGACTAACTATGGC. It yields the protein CASSPTRLTNYG. The entire CDR3 sequence reads CASSPTRLTNYGYTF.